The 19 T cell receptor beta chains reported below all come from one sample, sequenced in a study of T cell repertoires in cytomegalovirus infection. Antigens for these TCRs are unknown. In TCRdb, the reads were re-called with MiXCR into one record per CDR3 protein. The data show 55,000 to 85,000 distinct CDR3 sequences, with around 20% seen just once and approximately 68% held by the top ten. Sequenced material: CD8+ T cells from cultured PBMCs, taken from culture after CMV antigen stimulation. The receptors come from a human donor in good health (CMV status not recorded). Some clones in this sample may be carry-over from other donors' samples.

The chain joins TRBV7-9 to TRBJ2-3; D is perhaps TRBD1 (5 bases). Looked up from germline, CDR1 is SEHNR and CDR2 is FQNEAQ (reference sequence). Trimming stripped 5 bases from V and 2 bases from J, with 8 bases between. This CDR3 region has 13 residues. The CDR3 region has the DNA TGTGCCAGCAGCCAGGGTTACACAGATACGCAGTATTTT. Its protein is CASSQGYTDTQYF.

The CDR3: CASSSGLAAWETQYF. The CDR3 nucleotides read TGTGCCAGCAGCTCGGGACTAGCGGCCTGGGAGACCCAGTACTTC. The chain has TRBV14 and TRBJ2-5; 11 bases agree with TRBD2. Losses at the gene ends were 5 bases for V and 5 bases for J; bases not matched to a gene: 7. This CDR3 comprises 15 residues. CDR1 SGHDN and CDR2 FVKESK come from the germline V gene.

The CDR3 DNA is TGTGCCAGCAGCTTTAGGCAGGGGGCCTACTACGAGCAGTACTTC. It encodes CASSFRQGAYYEQYF. The chain is built from TRBV5-4 and TRBJ2-7; 8 bases are a match to TRBD1. CDR3 length: 15 amino acids. The ends lost 2 bases at V and 3 bases at J; junction bases unmatched: 7. The germline gives CDR1 SGHNT, CDR2 YYREEE (reference sequence).

The chain recombines TRBV28 with TRBJ2-7, with D unresolved. The germline V gene has CDR1 MDHEN and CDR2 SYDVKM. V dropped 6 bases and J dropped 5 bases, with 14 bases sitting between them. CDR3 length: 13 residues. As DNA, the CDR3 is TGTGCCAGCAGCCCAGGCCGGGTGAACGAGCAGTACTTC. It translates to CASSPGRVNEQYF. Filled out from reference TRBV28 and TRBJ2-7, the complete variable domain reads DVKVTQSSRYLVKRTGEKVFLECVQDMDHENMFWYRQDPGLGLRLIYFSYDVKMKEKGDIPEGYSVSREKKERFSLILESASTNQTSMYLCASSPGRVNEQYFGPGTRLTVT.

The sample holds a few counts of this clonotype. V and J are TRBV4-1 and TRBJ1-5; TRBD1 is a possible D gene (5 bases). CDR1 is MGHRA, CDR2 YSYEKL, per germline. Trimming left V 2 bases short and J 2 bases short, with 13 bases between. CDR3 size: 16 residues. CDR3 bases: TGCGCCAGCAGCCAAAACACGGGGGAAGGCAATCAGCCCCAGCATTTT. Translating it yields CASSQNTGEGNQPQHF.

This clonotype was observed a handful of times. The V gene is TRBV7-8, the J gene TRBJ2-3, with 10 bases that match TRBD2. Germline V lookup: CDR1 SGHVS, CDR2 FQNEAQ. After removal of 4 bases from V and 2 bases from J, the junction contained 15 bases not matched to a gene. This CDR3 has 19 amino acids. CDR3 nucleotide sequence: TGTGCCAGCAGCTCCTATAGCGGGGGGAACATCTTTCACACAGATACGCAGTATTTT. It yields the protein CASSSYSGGNIFHTDTQYF.

CDR3 loop: CASSLAPHRGTVNGYTF. For the CDR3, the DNA is TGTGCCAGCAGCTTAGCACCCCACAGGGGGACGGTTAATGGCTACACCTTC. The rearrangement joins TRBV7-2 to TRBJ1-2, with TRBD1 identical over 8 bases. Germline V gives CDR1 SGHTA, CDR2 FQGNSA. Trimming cost V 0 bases and J 6 bases; bases outside gene matches: 12. This CDR3 has 17 residues.

The chain carries TRBV18 and TRBJ2-3; D may correspond to TRBD1 or TRBD2 (5 bases each). The CDR3 totals 15 residues. Germline CDR1 and CDR2: KGHSH and LQKENI. The germline V and J ends were trimmed by 6 bases and 2 bases, with 15 bases remaining between them. The DNA for the CDR3 is TGTGCCAGCTCCCGAATCGGTGGGACCACAGATACGCAGTATTTT. This gives the protein CASSRIGGTTDTQYF.

This clonotype showed up just a few times. CDR3 region: CASSWIDSRETEAFF. DNA of the CDR3: TGTGCCAGCAGCTGGATTGACAGTAGGGAAACTGAAGCTTTCTTT. This chain joins TRBV7-9 and TRBJ1-1, with a tentative D call TRBD1 (5 bases). V was pared by 4 bases and J by 5 bases, with 17 bases between. The CDR3 totals 15 residues. Germline CDR1 and CDR2: SEHNR and FQNEAQ (reference sequence).

This clonotype was detected only a few times. V is TRBV7-7 and J is TRBJ2-1, with D perhaps matching TRBD1 or TRBD2 (5 bases each). Trimming shortened V by 4 bases and J by 2 bases, and 12 bases separated the two germline ends. The germline gives CDR1 SSHAT, CDR2 FNYEAQ (reference sequence). The length of the CDR3 is 15 residues. CDR3 nucleotide sequence: TGTGCCAGCAGCTGGGACCTAAGCACCTACAATGAGCAGTTCTTC. Translating gives CASSWDLSTYNEQFF.

This clonotype was counted a few times. CDR3 amino acids: CASSYFGTDNTDTQYF. CDR3 coding DNA: TGTGCCAGCAGTTACTTTGGGACCGATAACACAGATACGCAGTATTTT. J is TRBJ2-3 and V is TRBV6-2 or TRBV6-3; D could derive from TRBD1 or TRBD2 (5 bases each). Germline values: CDR1 MNHEY, CDR2 SVGEGT. Trimming removed 1 base at V and 2 bases at J, with 13 bases between. The CDR3 sequence is 16 residues long.

This sequence joins TRBV5-1 and TRBJ1-1, with D possibly being TRBD1 (6 bases). The CDR3 contains 15 residues. CDR1 is SGHRS, CDR2 YFSETQ, per germline. The ends were cut back, 1 base at V and 1 base at J, with 11 bases in the middle. CDR3 in amino acids: CASSLPLDRNTEAFF. In nucleotides, the CDR3 is TGCGCCAGCAGCTTGCCCTTGGACAGGAACACTGAAGCTTTCTTT.

The table lists this clonotype with a few counts. V is TRBV6-2 or TRBV6-3 and J is TRBJ2-5; D not resolved. The germline gives CDR1 MNHEY, CDR2 SVGEGT. The CDR3 loop spans 17 amino acids. V gave up 4 bases and J gave up 1 base, with 19 bases separating them. CDR3: CASSSVGARWGQETQYF. DNA for the CDR3: TGTGCCAGCAGTTCTGTTGGCGCCCGCTGGGGCCAAGAGACCCAGTACTTC.

This clonotype was counted many times. Written as DNA, the CDR3 is TGTGCCACCAGCGGCCCGACAGGTTCCTACGAGCAGTACTTC. As protein: CATSGPTGSYEQYF. The rearrangement uses TRBV15 and TRBJ2-7; D is perhaps TRBD1 (6 bases). CDR3 size: 14 residues. Germline V lookup: CDR1 LNHNV, CDR2 YYDKDF (reference sequence). Between the trimmed V and J ends, which lost 5 bases and 1 base, there was a span of 12 bases. The variable domain in full, with the rest retrieved from reference TRBV15 and TRBJ2-7, is DAMVIQNPRYQVTQFGKPVTLSCSQTLNHNVMYWYQQKSSQAPKLLFHYYDKDFNNEADTPDNFQSRRPNTSFCFLDIRSPGLGDTAMYLCATSGPTGSYEQYFGPGTRLTVT.

This clonotype was seen a few times. The chain employs TRBV27 and TRBJ2-7; tentatively, D is TRBD1 (6 bases). Trimming left V 3 bases short and J 3 bases short, with 12 bases between. There are 14 residues in the CDR3. Germline V gene data show CDR1 as MNHEY and CDR2 as SMNVEV (reference sequence). CDR3 nucleotide sequence: TGTGCCAGCAGTTTCTCAGGGGACGGCTACGAGCAGTACTTC. Its protein is CASSFSGDGYEQYF.

The CDR3 region is CASSSGGPETQYF. The CDR3 DNA sequence: TGTGCCAGCAGCTCAGGGGGGCCAGAGACCCAGTACTTC. The genes are TRBV7-9 and TRBJ2-5; a possible D gene is TRBD1 (7 bases). Trimming stripped 4 bases from V and 4 bases from J, with 10 bases between. The germline V gene has CDR1 SEHNR and CDR2 FQNEAQ (reference sequence). This CDR3 is built from 13 residues.

This clonotype was picked up many times. The chain combines TRBV28 with TRBJ2-7; D perhaps matches TRBD1 (5 bases). This CDR3 is built from 13 residues. V shed 1 base and J shed 5 bases, with 9 bases lying between them. The germline V gene has CDR1 MDHEN and CDR2 SYDVKM. The CDR3 is CASSLSGNDEQYF. CDR3 sequence (DNA): TGTGCCAGCAGTTTATCAGGGAACGACGAGCAGTACTTC.

The chain carries TRBV14 and TRBJ1-2; D is unresolved. This CDR3 is built from 16 residues. The germline CDR1 and CDR2 sequences are SGHDN and FVKESK. Trimming removed 4 bases at V and 2 bases at J, with 17 bases between. CDR3: CASSPGRTYSNYGYTF. CDR3 nucleotide sequence: TGTGCCAGCAGCCCCGGTCGGACCTATTCGAACTATGGCTACACCTTC.

The rearrangement joins TRBV7-8 to TRBJ1-2; D remains ambiguous. V lost 3 bases, J lost 3 bases, and 5 bases lay in between. The CDR3 runs 12 residues. Germline loops: CDR1 SGHVS, CDR2 FQNEAQ. The CDR3: CASSFSYYGYTF. DNA for the CDR3: TGTGCCAGCAGCTTCTCCTACTATGGCTACACCTTC.